The text below deals with one T cell receptor beta chain. These data belong to a study of blood T cell repertoires in COVID-19. Study background: Italy, Spain and the United States were the sources of the convalescent and acute COVID-19 samples. PBMCs, B-cell-depleted T cells, or T cells provided the cDNA or gDNA that made up the material.

Libraries were prepared by immunoSEQ multiplex PCR; TCRdb keeps only in-frame clonotypes and omits some of them. The sample lists some 200,000 clones; about four fifths were seen once. The Seattle patients joined while their infection was active and were tracked longitudinally afterward. Trimming cost V 5 bases and J 1 base, with 20 bases left between them. There are 17 residues in the CDR3. Germline values: CDR1 SQVTM, CDR2 ANQGSEA. The clonotype comes from an elderly woman with COVID-19, enrolled during active disease. The chain is built from TRBV29-1 and TRBJ2-2; perhaps TRBD2 as D (6 bases). The sequenced sample consisted of peripheral blood. The CDR3 region is CSVKGAAMGGNTGELFF. CDR3 nucleotide sequence: TGCAGCGTTAAAGGCGCTGCGATGGGAGGGAACACCGGGGAGCTGTTTTTT.